Listed here is a single TCR beta chain. Its binding antigen is unknown. No quality values exist for individual bases; no much larger clone is one base distant. Ophthalmopathy patients had moderately to severely active disease, with a Clinical Activity Score of 3 or more, a NOSPECS grade of 4 or more, and a disease duration of less than 3 months. Exclusion was applied to patients with uncontrolled infections, other autoimmune diseases, pregnancy or lactation. Clinical symptoms, serum thyroxine and TRAb, thyroid ultrasound, and orbital computed tomography formed the basis for the diagnoses. PBMCs were isolated from about 10 ml of fresh peripheral blood by Ficoll-Paque density gradient centrifugation. Total RNA was extracted using Trizol reagent, and RNA quality was assessed on an Agilent 2100 Bioanalyzer. The data stem from a study of T cells in Graves' hyperthyroidism and ophthalmopathy (dated by TCRdb to between 2018 and 2021). About the full investigation: Peripheral blood was sampled at the time of initial diagnosis, prior to any treatment. The study also compared thyroid tissue and blood T-cell repertoires from about 6 Graves' hyperthyroidism patients. Once sampling was done, hyperthyroidism patients were given methimazole at a starting dose of 30 mg daily, whereas ophthalmopathy patients were given high-dose intravenous methylprednisolone. The 95 to 100 discovery patients were randomly split 7:3 into training and test sets. The paper describes TCR Vbeta CDR3 sequencing of about 140 peripheral blood samples, made up of 43 ophthalmopathy patients, some 80 hyperthyroidism patients and about 17 progressor patients. TCR V-J signatures able to tell the groups apart were searched for in a discovery cohort of about a hundred patients, of whom about 40 had Graves' ophthalmopathy and 55 to 60 had stable Graves' hyperthyroidism. An independent validation cohort of around 20 hyperthyroidism patients and approximately 16 patients who later progressed to ophthalmopathy tested prospective prediction of ophthalmopathy.

Overall study outcomes, separate from this receptor: A 13 V-J signature model separated ophthalmopathy from stable hyperthyroidism, with approximately 87% sensitivity and about 81% specificity in cross-validation and 80%/75% in testing. Blood samples also contained most of the expanded thyroid clonotypes (frequency above 0.001), which suggests that blood repertoires may reflect thyroid immune responses. During validation, the model predicted progression to ophthalmopathy a median of approximately 7 months ahead of onset, with around 71% sensitivity and 72% to 85% specificity. No statistical method was used to set the sample size in advance, and investigators knew the group allocation.

Amplification of TCR beta CDR3 regions was carried out from RNA transcripts. For the first round of RT-PCR on the TCR CDR3, the HTBI primer set was used together with the Qiagen OneStep RT-PCR kit. Libraries were constructed in a second round of multiplex PCR, after which size selection and purification were carried out. Sequencing of the libraries was done on an Illumina HiSeq2000 using paired-end 100 bp reads. In the paper's pipeline: SOAPnuke was used to process the raw data, removing reads that contained adapters or uncalled bases, had a mean Phred below 15, or lacked an exact match to the constant primer or identifier. High-quality paired reads were merged using COPE v1.2.5, and each unique nucleotide sequence was defined as a clonotype. MiTCR v1.1 was used to align the clonotypes against IMGT TRBV, TRBD and TRBJ reference segments. The analysis was restricted to V-J combinations with a frequency above 0.0001, which together covered 99% to 99.2% of the repertoires. A TCS score was defined as the ratio between F50 (clonal expansion) and ExV (chaos), using BLOSUM62-based TCRdist between CDR3 peptides within each V-J. Welch's t-statistics and random forest reduced 500 to 650 V-J features to 13, which were used in a naive Bayes classifier (R e1071). The public reads were reprocessed in TCRdb via fastp at Q25 and MiXCR, keeping in-frame beta chains. Entries that share a CDR3 protein sequence are merged under the most common genes and DNA. These V and J calls are TCRdb output, not the study's own analysis. For this sample the table gives about half a million distinct CDR3 sequences, of which 15% to 20% were detected only once. The leading ten clones occupy about 31% of the sample.

The CDR3 runs 16 residues from the cysteine to the phenylalanine. Here the CDR3 DNA is all that survives: 48 bases in frame from base 1. Deletion took 4 bases off V and 3 bases off J, with a span of 17 bases between the germline ends. Via the germline V gene, CDR1 is SGHRS and CDR2 YFSETQ. Rearrangement joined TRBV5-1 to TRBJ2-1; perhaps TRBD1 is the D gene, with 5 bases matching. The sequence derives from a woman aged 25 to 39 with Graves' ophthalmopathy. The sequencing sample was made of blood. The CDR3 corresponds to CASSHGQGGFYNEQFF. The DNA sequence reads TGCGCCAGCAGCCACGGGCAGGGCGGCTTCTACAATGAGCAGTTCTTC.